The following is a T cell receptor beta chain sequence with its context. Its antigen remains undetermined. There are no base qualities to consult, and no much larger clone falls within one base. CD8 naive samples were CD45RO-negative cells positively selected for CCR7, giving a CD45RA+CCR7+ population that excluded TemRA cells. The donors were healthy, HIV-negative adults with no recently reported acute infections or vaccinations. Every donor was a Caucasian adult living in Nashville, Tennessee, USA. Blood was collected by leukapheresis, and PBMCs were isolated by Ficoll-Histopaque density gradient centrifugation and then cryopreserved in liquid nitrogen vapor phase. Analytical flow cytometry was used to check the purity and quantity of every magnetically sorted T cell population. Genomic DNA was isolated from every sorted fraction and measured by UV absorbance on a Nanodrop 2000c. The sample is drawn from a study of shared clonotypes between healthy human individuals (dated by TCRdb to the early 2020s). About the full investigation: Two women and a few men aged 18 to 49 years were included in the cohort. For each donor, three plates each were used for CD4 naive and CD4 memory, two plates were used for CD8 naive, and one plate was used for CD8 memory. The study deeply sequenced blood TCR repertoires of about 5 healthy adults to estimate repertoire size and the extent of clonotype sharing between individuals. To increase sequencing depth and limit assay-specific biases, different laboratories used diverse techniques to prepare libraries and sequence TCR repertoires. Each donor's leukapheresis produced roughly between about 0.9 and 9.5 billion PBMCs. Results the study describes overall, beyond this receptor: Estimated clonotype richness was generally larger for naive than for memory subsets. Compared with non-shared clonotypes, clonotypes shared by all four sorted-subset donors had higher generation probabilities. Because the study included only a small number of donors, the genetic and exposure-history diversity represented was limited. Across a few donors, roughly 5.4% of naive CD4, approximately 3.6% of naive CD8, 2% to 2.5% of memory CD4, and 0.4% of memory CD8 clonotypes were shared. Incomplete sequencing was indicated by rarefaction of sorted-subset datasets, despite the large sequencing depth. Sampling was restricted to blood, and TCR repertoires in tissue are likely to differ from TCR repertoires in blood. Based on pairwise subsampling, the degree of clonotype sharing among donors was expected to be affected by sequencing depth.

CDR1 and CDR2 are read off the germline V gene as SNHLY and FYNNEI. V is reduced by 0 bases and J by 7 bases, leaving a spacing of 25 bases between them. From its cysteine to its phenylalanine, the CDR3 spans 18 amino acids. The read is trimmed to its CDR3 DNA, 54 bases read in frame from base 1. TCR CDR3 regions were amplified from genomic DNA by multiplex PCR using the deep immunoSEQ assay. Genomic DNA extracted from each cell subset was distributed evenly over all wells of several immunoSEQ 96-well plates, and each plate served as one replicate. Each replicate PCR for sorted subsets received around 0.2 ug genomic DNA, equal to tens of thousands of T cell genomes. Purified libraries were quantified with a Qubit 3.0 fluorometer, sized on a Bioanalyzer 2100, and re-quantified with the KAPA Library Quantification kit. Every immunoSEQ 96-well plate was sequenced on a dedicated single-read 150-cycle Illumina NextSeq 550 flow cell. The paper's processing steps were these. Because the immunoSEQ output held only junctional sequences and lacked quality scores, the filtering could not match the filtering applied to full-length reads. Sequences were annotated with PyIR, a Python wrapper for IgBLAST v1.9, and V/J genes and CDR3 were assigned using IMGT germline references. Reads were removed for weak V/J assignments (E-value above 1e-6), missing CDR3, stop codons, out-of-frame junctions, or ambiguous translated residues. V3J clonotypes were defined as sequences sharing the same inferred V gene, J gene, and CDR3 amino acid sequence. The percentage overlap between two repertoires was calculated by dividing the number of shared unique clonotypes by the size of the smaller repertoire. Richness of each repertoire was evaluated using RTK rarefaction, the Chao1 estimator, and Recon v2.1 estimates of unobserved clonotypes. For all TCRbeta clonotypes obtained by the gDNA method from a handful of donors, generation probabilities were computed with OLGA. TCRdb's version of the immuneACCESS table is confined to in-frame rearrangements and falls short of the full clone set. An unresolved V gene accounts for under half of the shortfall where checked; the remainder is of unknown origin. V, J and clone size are taken as reported in that table, and D and trimming were inferred from the DNA itself. The sample yields some 2,000,000 clones; approximately 95% were counted once. 0.85% to 1.2% of the sample belongs to the ten largest clones.

The sequenced material came from naive CD8+ T cells sorted from blood. The cell subset or site label for this specimen denotes: CD45RA+CCR7+. The V and J segments used are TRBV2 and TRBJ2-7, and perhaps TRBD2 as D gene, on 6 matching bases. This sequence was found in a man between 18 and 35 years old in good health. The DNA sequence follows: TGTGCCAGCAGTGAAGCGCTCGGGGGACTCACCACCCTATGGGAGCAGTACTTC. The resulting protein is CASSEALGGLTTLWEQYF.